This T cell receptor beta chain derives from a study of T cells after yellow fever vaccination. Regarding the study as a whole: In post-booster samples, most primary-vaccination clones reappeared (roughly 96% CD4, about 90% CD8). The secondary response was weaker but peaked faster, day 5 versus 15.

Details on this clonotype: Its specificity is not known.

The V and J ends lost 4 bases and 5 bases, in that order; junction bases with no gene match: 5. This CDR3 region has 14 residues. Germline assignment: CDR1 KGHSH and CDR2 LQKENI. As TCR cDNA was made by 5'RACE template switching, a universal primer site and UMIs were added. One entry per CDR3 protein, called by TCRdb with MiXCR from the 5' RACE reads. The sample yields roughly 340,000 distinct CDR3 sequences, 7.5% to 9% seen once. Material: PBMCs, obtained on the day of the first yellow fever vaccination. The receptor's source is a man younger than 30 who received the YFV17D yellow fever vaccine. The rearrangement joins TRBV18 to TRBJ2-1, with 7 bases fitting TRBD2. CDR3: CASSQAGFHNEQFF. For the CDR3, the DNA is TGTGCCAGCTCACAAGCGGGGTTCCACAATGAGCAGTTCTTC. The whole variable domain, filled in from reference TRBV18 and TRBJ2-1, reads NAGVMQNPRHLVRRRGQEARLRCSPMKGHSHVYWYRQLPEEGLKFMVYLQKENIIDESGMPKERFSAEFPKEGPSILRIQQVVRGDSAAYFCASSQAGFHNEQFFGPGTRLTVL.